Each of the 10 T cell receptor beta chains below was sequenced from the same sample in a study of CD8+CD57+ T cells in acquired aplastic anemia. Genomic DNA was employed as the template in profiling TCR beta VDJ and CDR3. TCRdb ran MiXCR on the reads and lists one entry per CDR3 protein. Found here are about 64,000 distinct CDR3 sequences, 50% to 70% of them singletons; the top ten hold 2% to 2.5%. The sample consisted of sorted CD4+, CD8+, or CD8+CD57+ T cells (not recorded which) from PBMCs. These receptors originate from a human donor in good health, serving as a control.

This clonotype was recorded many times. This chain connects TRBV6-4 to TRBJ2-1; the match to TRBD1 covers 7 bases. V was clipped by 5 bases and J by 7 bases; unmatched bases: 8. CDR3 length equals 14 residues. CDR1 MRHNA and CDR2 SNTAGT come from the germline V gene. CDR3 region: CASSPDRMGNEQFF. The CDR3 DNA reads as TGTGCCAGCAGTCCGGACAGGATGGGAAATGAGCAGTTCTTC.

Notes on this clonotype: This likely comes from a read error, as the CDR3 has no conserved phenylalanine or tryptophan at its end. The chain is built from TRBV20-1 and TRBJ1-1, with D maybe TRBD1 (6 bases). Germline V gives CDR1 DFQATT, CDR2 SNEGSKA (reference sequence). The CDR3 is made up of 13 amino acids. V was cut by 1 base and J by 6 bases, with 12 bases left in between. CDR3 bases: TGCAGTGCTAGAGTACAGGGTAACGCTGAAGCTTTCTCT. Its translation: CSARVQGNAEAFS.

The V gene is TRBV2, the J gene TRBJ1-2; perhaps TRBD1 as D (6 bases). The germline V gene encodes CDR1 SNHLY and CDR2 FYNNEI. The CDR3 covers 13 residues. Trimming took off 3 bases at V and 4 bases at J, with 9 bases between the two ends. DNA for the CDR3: TGTGCCAGCAGTGATGAACAGGGCTATGGCTACACCTTC. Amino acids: CASSDEQGYGYTF.

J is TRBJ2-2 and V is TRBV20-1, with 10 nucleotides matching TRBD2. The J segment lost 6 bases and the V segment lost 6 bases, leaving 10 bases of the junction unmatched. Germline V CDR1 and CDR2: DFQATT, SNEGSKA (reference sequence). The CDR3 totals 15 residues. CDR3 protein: CSAQPASGSAGELFF. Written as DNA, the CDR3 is TGCAGTGCGCAGCCCGCTAGCGGGAGTGCCGGGGAGCTGTTTTTT.

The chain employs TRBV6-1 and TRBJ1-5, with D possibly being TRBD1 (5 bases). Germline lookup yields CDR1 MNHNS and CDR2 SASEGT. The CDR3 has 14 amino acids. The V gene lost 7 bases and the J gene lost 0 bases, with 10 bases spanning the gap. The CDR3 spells CASTTVRSNQPQHF. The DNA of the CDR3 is TGTGCCAGCACGACAGTCCGTAGCAATCAGCCCCAGCATTTT.

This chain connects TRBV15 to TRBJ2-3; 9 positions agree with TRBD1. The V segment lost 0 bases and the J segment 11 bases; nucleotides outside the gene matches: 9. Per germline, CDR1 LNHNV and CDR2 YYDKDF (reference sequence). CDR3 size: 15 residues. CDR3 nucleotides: TGTGCCACCAGCAGAGATGCGGGACAGGGTTACGAGCAGTATTTT. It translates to CATSRDAGQGYEQYF.

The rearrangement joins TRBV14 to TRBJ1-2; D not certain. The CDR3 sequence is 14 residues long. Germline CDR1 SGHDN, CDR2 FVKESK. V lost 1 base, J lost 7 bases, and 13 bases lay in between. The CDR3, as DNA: TGTGCCAGCAGCCAAGGGGGTGGCCCGCCTGGCTACACCTTC. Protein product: CASSQGGGPPGYTF.

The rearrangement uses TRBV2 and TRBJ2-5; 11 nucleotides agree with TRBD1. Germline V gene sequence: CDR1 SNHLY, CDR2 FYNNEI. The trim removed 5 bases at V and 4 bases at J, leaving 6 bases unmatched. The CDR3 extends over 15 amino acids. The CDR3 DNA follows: TGTGCCAGCAGTTCTGGACAGGGGGCGTCAGAGACCCAGTACTTC. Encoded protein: CASSSGQGASETQYF. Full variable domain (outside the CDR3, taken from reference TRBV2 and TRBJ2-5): EPEVTQTPSHQVTQMGQEVILRCVPISNHLYFYWYRQILGQKVEFLVSFYNNEISEKSEIFDDQFSVERPDGSNFTLKIRSTKLEDSAMYFCASSSGQGASETQYFGPGTRLLVL.

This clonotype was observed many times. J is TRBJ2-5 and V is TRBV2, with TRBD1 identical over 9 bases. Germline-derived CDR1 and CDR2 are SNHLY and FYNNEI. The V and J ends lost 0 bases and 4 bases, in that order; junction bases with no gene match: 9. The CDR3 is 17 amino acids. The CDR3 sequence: CASSEALPGQGPETQYF. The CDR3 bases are TGTGCCAGCAGTGAAGCGCTACCGGGACAGGGTCCAGAGACCCAGTACTTC.

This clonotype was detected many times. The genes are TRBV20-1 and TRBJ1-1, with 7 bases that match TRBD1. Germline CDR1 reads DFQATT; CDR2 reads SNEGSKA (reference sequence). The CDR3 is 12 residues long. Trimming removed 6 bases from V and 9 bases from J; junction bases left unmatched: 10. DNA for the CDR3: TGCAGTGCCTTGGGACAGCCTGGCCAAGCTTTCTTT. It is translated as CSALGQPGQAFF.